This section outlines one T cell receptor (beta chain) sequence together with its context. Its specificity is unknown. TCRdb keeps only in-frame clones here, not all; method: immunoSEQ multiplex PCR. The profile shows 650,000 to 800,000 clones, roughly 94% of them singletons. Per germline, CDR1 SGHTA and CDR2 FQGNSA. The CDR3 loop spans 21 amino acids. V was pared by 0 bases and J by 3 bases, with 18 bases of the junction left unmatched. Terminally differentiated effector memory CD45RA+ cells were left out of the naive CD8 fraction, which was CD45RO-negative and positively selected for CCR7. This sample is drawn from a study of shared clonotypes between healthy human individuals. Study-level results: Lower generation probabilities were found for non-shared clonotypes than for those shared by all four donors. Among donors, clonotype sharing was expected to be affected by sequencing depth. Naive subsets generally exceeded memory subsets in estimated richness.

V usage is TRBV7-2 and J usage is TRBJ2-3; 10 bases align to TRBD2. Sample: naive CD8+ T cells sorted from blood. The source of this sequence is a man younger than 45 in good health. In nucleotides, the CDR3 is TGTGCCAGCAGCTTAGCAGGTTGGACCGACCTAGCGGGAGCGGGAACAGATACGCAGTATTTT. This gives the protein CASSLAGWTDLAGAGTDTQYF.